The 24 T cell receptor beta chains presented below share a single source sample, sequenced in a study of OX40 agonist ivuxolimab in advanced cancers. Assay: immunoSEQ multiplex PCR; the TCRdb copy retains only in-frame clones and omits some. The sample has some 85,000 clones, more than 80% seen once. Sequenced here: CD4+ or CD8+ T cells sorted from blood, sampled in a trial of the OX40 agonist ivuxolimab. The source of these receptors is an adult with an advanced solid tumor such as melanoma, head and neck, liver or kidney cancer.

The DNA for the CDR3 is TGTGCCAGTAGTACTCTGACAGGGCGCACTGAAGCTTTCTTT. It encodes CASSTLTGRTEAFF. The chain uses TRBV19 and TRBJ1-1, with 7 bases matching TRBD1. This CDR3 has 14 residues. V lost 4 bases and J lost 4; bases outside the gene matches: 6. Looked up from germline, CDR1 is LNHDA and CDR2 is SQIVND (reference sequence).

The CDR3 nucleotides read TGCGCCAGCAGCCCGACTTCGAACACTGAAGCTTTCTTT. Its protein is CASSPTSNTEAFF. The chain joins TRBV5-1 to TRBJ1-1; no clear D gene. This CDR3 is built from 13 residues. Germline CDR1 is SGHRS and CDR2 is YFSETQ. V lost 4 bases and J lost 1, with 8 bases in between.

The rearrangement joins TRBV19 to TRBJ2-5; 8 nucleotides match TRBD2. V lost 5 bases, J lost 1 base, and 3 bases stayed unmatched. Per the germline V gene, CDR1 is LNHDA and CDR2 is SQIVND (reference sequence). This CDR3 is built from 14 residues. CDR3 coding DNA: TGTGCCAGTAGTGCCAGCGGGGGCCAAGAGACCCAGTACTTC. Its translation: CASSASGGQETQYF.

The chain employs TRBV7-2 and TRBJ2-7; D remains unclear. Between the trimmed V and J ends, which lost 1 base and 1 base, there was a span of 11 bases. Germline loops: CDR1 SGHTA, CDR2 FQGNSA. This CDR3 is 15 amino acids long. The CDR3 reads CASSLGYSESYEQYF. DNA of the CDR3: TGTGCCAGCAGCTTAGGCTACAGTGAATCCTACGAGCAGTACTTC. The full variable domain, rest sourced from reference TRBV7-2 and TRBJ2-7, is GAGVSQSPSNKVTEKGKDVELRCDPISGHTALYWYRQSLGQGLEFLIYFQGNSAPDKSGLPSDRFSAERTGGSVSTLTIQRTQQEDSAVYLCASSLGYSESYEQYFGPGTRLTVT.

The chain employs TRBV29-1 and TRBJ2-7; D is unresolved. Germline V CDR1 and CDR2: SQVTM, ANQGSEA. The CDR3 length is 12 residues. Trimming shortened V by 4 bases and J by 2 bases, and 9 bases separated the two germline ends. The CDR3 here is CSVGHTTYEQYF. CDR3 DNA sequence: TGCAGCGTTGGCCACACCACCTACGAGCAGTACTTC.

The V gene is TRBV6-5, the J gene TRBJ2-5; D is unclear. The germline gives CDR1 MNHEY, CDR2 SVGAGI. The length of the CDR3 is 13 residues. Trimming took off 7 bases at V and 3 bases at J, with 12 bases between the two ends. For the CDR3, the DNA is TGTGCCAGCACCATCATCCTAAAAGAGACCCAGTACTTC. Its protein product is CASTIILKETQYF.

The chain employs TRBV27 and TRBJ1-1, with D perhaps matching TRBD1 (5 bases). CDR3 length: 18 amino acids. The germline V gene has CDR1 MNHEY and CDR2 SMNVEV (reference sequence). Trimming took off 10 bases at V and 0 bases at J, with 27 bases between the two ends. The DNA of the CDR3 is TGTGCCACCTCGCCGGAGGGACCCTCCTTTGGGGTGAACACTGAAGCTTTCTTT. Residues: CATSPEGPSFGVNTEAFF.

This clone was detected only once. CDR3 sequence reads: CAWSSGTSGRVQFF. The DNA for the CDR3 is TGTGCCTGGAGCTCCGGGACTAGCGGGAGGGTGCAGTTCTTC. This chain links TRBV30 with TRBJ2-1; 16 nucleotides match TRBD2. V trimming: 3 bases; J trimming: 12 bases; junction bases outside the gene matches: 5. Germline loops: CDR1 GTSNPN, CDR2 SVGIG (reference sequence). The CDR3 length is 14 residues. Based on the CDR3 plus reference TRBV30 and TRBJ2-1, the full variable domain is SQTIHQWPATLVQPVGSPLSLECTVEGTSNPNLYWYRQAAGRGLQLLFYSVGIGQISSEVPQNLSASRPQDRQFILSSKKLLLSDSGFYLCAWSSGTSGRVQFFGPGTRLTVL.

This clone was counted a single time. This chain joins TRBV6-1 and TRBJ2-3; 9 nucleotides match TRBD1. V lost 4 bases and J lost 8; bases outside the gene matches: 1. The CDR3 contains 12 residues. The germline gives CDR1 MNHNS, CDR2 SASEGT. CDR3 region: CASSVGQGTQYF. The CDR3 DNA is TGTGCCAGCAGTGTGGGACAGGGTACGCAGTATTTT.

The gene calls are TRBV4-2 and TRBJ2-3; 12 nucleotides match TRBD2. V lost 1 base to trimming and J lost 6 bases; unmatched junction nucleotides: 5. The CDR3 runs 16 residues. CDR1 LGHNA and CDR2 YNFKEQ come from the germline V gene. DNA of the CDR3: TGTGCCAGCAGCCAAGGACTAGCGGGAGAGGTGGATACGCAGTATTTT. Its protein is CASSQGLAGEVDTQYF.

The chain combines TRBV30 with TRBJ1-1; 7 bases fit TRBD1. J gave up 1 base and V 3 bases, and 8 bases lay outside the gene matches. The CDR3 runs 15 residues. Looked up from germline, CDR1 is GTSNPN and CDR2 is SVGIG (reference sequence). DNA of the CDR3: TGTGCCTGGAGAGGAACTCGACAGGGGAACACTGAAGCTTTCTTT. This codes for CAWRGTRQGNTEAFF.

This sequence joins TRBV7-2 and TRBJ2-1; the match to TRBD2 covers 7 bases. CDR3 size: 13 residues. Germline V gene lookup returns CDR1 SGHTA and CDR2 FQGNSA. V lost 0 bases to trimming and J lost 9 bases; unmatched junction nucleotides: 2. In nucleotides, the CDR3 is TGTGCCAGCAGCTTAGCGGGGGGGATTGAGCAGTTCTTC. It yields the protein CASSLAGGIEQFF. The variable domain in full, with the rest retrieved from reference TRBV7-2 and TRBJ2-1, is GAGVSQSPSNKVTEKGKDVELRCDPISGHTALYWYRQSLGQGLEFLIYFQGNSAPDKSGLPSDRFSAERTGGSVSTLTIQRTQQEDSAVYLCASSLAGGIEQFFGPGTRLTVL.

V and J are TRBV7-3 and TRBJ2-2; D may be TRBD1 or TRBD2 (6 bases each). CDR1 and CDR2 (germline): SGHTA, FQGTGA. CDR3 length: 17 residues. V was clipped by 1 base and J by 2 bases, with 14 bases between them. CDR3 loop: CASSLNRELANTGELFF. The CDR3 nucleotides are TGTGCCAGCAGCTTAAACAGGGAACTAGCTAACACCGGGGAGCTGTTTTTT.

The rearrangement links TRBV30 to TRBJ2-7; 7 nucleotides match TRBD2. Trimming cost V 2 bases and J 3 bases; bases outside gene matches: 10. The CDR3 runs to 15 residues. CDR1 is GTSNPN and CDR2 is SVGIG in the germline V gene (reference sequence). The CDR3 is CAWSPGGSVLYEQYF. CDR3 coding DNA: TGTGCCTGGAGTCCTGGCGGGAGTGTCCTCTACGAGCAGTACTTC. Variable domain in full (rest from reference TRBV30 and TRBJ2-7): SQTIHQWPATLVQPVGSPLSLECTVEGTSNPNLYWYRQAAGRGLQLLFYSVGIGQISSEVPQNLSASRPQDRQFILSSKKLLLSDSGFYLCAWSPGGSVLYEQYFGPGTRLTVT.

The DNA of the CDR3 is TGTGCCAGCAGGGGGCAGGGGGCCGTAGAGACCCAGTACTTC. Amino acids: CASRGQGAVETQYF. This rearrangement joins TRBV10-3 to TRBJ2-5, with TRBD1 matching over 8 bases. From germline, CDR1 is ENHRY and CDR2 SYGVKD. The V gene end was trimmed by 10 bases and the J gene end by 4 bases; junction bases not matched to a gene: 11. The length of the CDR3 is 14 residues.

The chain joins TRBV7-8 to TRBJ1-3; D is uncertain. Trimming stripped 3 bases from V and 0 bases from J, with 6 bases between. The CDR3 covers 14 residues. Germline V CDR1 and CDR2: SGHVS, FQNEAQ. The CDR3 region is CASSFGNSGNTIYF. The CDR3 nucleotides read TGTGCCAGCAGCTTCGGGAACTCTGGAAACACCATATATTTT.

V usage is TRBV10-3 and J usage is TRBJ2-3; D possibly uses TRBD1 or TRBD2 (6 bases each). CDR1 and CDR2 from the germline V gene are ENHRY and SYGVKD. Trimming took 4 bases from V and 5 from J, leaving 19 bases between them. The CDR3 is 16 amino acids. Written as DNA, the CDR3 is TGTGCCATCAGTGTATACAGGGTTGTGGGGGGAGATACGCAGTATTTT. Translating it yields CAISVYRVVGGDTQYF.

The V call is TRBV28, the J call TRBJ1-5; 7 nucleotides align to TRBD1. V lost 7 bases, J lost 9 bases, and 12 bases stayed unmatched. This CDR3 region has 14 residues. Looked up from germline, CDR1 is MDHEN and CDR2 is SYDVKM. In DNA form, the CDR3 reads TGTGCCAGCAAGAGGATAAGGGGGCTCGGGCCCCAGCATTTT. It is translated as CASKRIRGLGPQHF.

The rearrangement joins TRBV15 to TRBJ1-5, with 7 bases lining up with TRBD1. This CDR3 spans 14 amino acids. Germline CDR1 and CDR2: LNHNV and YYDKDF (reference sequence). V lost 6 bases to trimming and J lost 3 bases; unmatched junction nucleotides: 5. CDR3 DNA sequence: TGTGCCACCAGAATGGGACAGAACAATCAGCCCCAGCATTTT. This gives the protein CATRMGQNNQPQHF.

The chain is built from TRBV27 and TRBJ2-7, with TRBD1 identical over 10 bases. Germline trimming cut 4 bases from V and 5 bases from J; bases unmatched to any gene: 8. The CDR3 is 15 residues long. CDR1 and CDR2 from the germline V gene are MNHEY and SMNVEV (reference sequence). Here the CDR3 reads CASSSPGTGVHEQYF. Here the CDR3 DNA reads TGTGCCAGCAGTTCCCCCGGGACAGGGGTCCACGAGCAGTACTTC.

The rearrangement joins TRBV5-1 to TRBJ2-3, with unresolved D. Germline assignment: CDR1 SGHRS and CDR2 YFSETQ. The CDR3 sequence is 12 residues long. Deletions cut 5 bases from V and 3 bases from J, with 7 bases between. In nucleotides, the CDR3 is TGCGCCAGCAGTCCCGGGACAGATACGCAGTATTTT. This gives the protein CASSPGTDTQYF.

V usage is TRBV28 and J usage is TRBJ2-7; D uncertain. Germline V gives CDR1 MDHEN, CDR2 SYDVKM. The ends were cut back, 7 bases at V and 6 bases at J, with 16 bases in the middle. The CDR3 runs 13 residues. The CDR3 bases are TGTGCCAGCAATCGGGCGACCCTGCCCGAGCAGTACTTC. Its translation is CASNRATLPEQYF.

The chain couples TRBV7-2 to TRBJ2-1; no clear D. The CDR3 consists of 12 residues. Germline assignment: CDR1 SGHTA and CDR2 FQGNSA. Trimming removed 6 bases from V and 9 bases from J, with 12 bases in between. Written as DNA, the CDR3 is TGTGCCAGCAGTCTTTCCGTAGGTGAGCAGTTCTTC. This encodes CASSLSVGEQFF.

This chain connects TRBV28 to TRBJ1-1; D gene unclear. Per the germline V gene, CDR1 is MDHEN and CDR2 is SYDVKM. CDR3 size: 14 residues. V lost 5 bases and J 0 bases, leaving 10 bases between the germline ends. CDR3 DNA: TGTGCCAGCAGTGCCCCCCCAGTGAACACTGAAGCTTTCTTT. Protein product: CASSAPPVNTEAFF.